The clone carrying this T cell receptor beta chain was seen only a few times. Here immunoSEQ multiplex PCR was the method, and the copy in TCRdb shows in-frame clones only, minus some. Counted here are 130,000 or so clones, approximately 89% occurring once; the ten biggest clones make up more than 6.5%. The CDR3 length is 13 residues. Trimming took 0 bases from V and 5 from J, leaving 8 bases between them. Germline V gives CDR1 SGHRS, CDR2 YFSETQ. The entry originates in a study of control samples from healthy donors and cancer patients. The receptor was derived from a man aged 45-65 years with head and neck cancer. The source material was PBMCs. This chain links TRBV5-1 with TRBJ1-1; unclear D gene. The chain's CDR3 is CASSLVTATEAFF. The DNA of the CDR3 is TGCGCCAGCAGCTTGGTAACAGCTACTGAAGCTTTCTTT.